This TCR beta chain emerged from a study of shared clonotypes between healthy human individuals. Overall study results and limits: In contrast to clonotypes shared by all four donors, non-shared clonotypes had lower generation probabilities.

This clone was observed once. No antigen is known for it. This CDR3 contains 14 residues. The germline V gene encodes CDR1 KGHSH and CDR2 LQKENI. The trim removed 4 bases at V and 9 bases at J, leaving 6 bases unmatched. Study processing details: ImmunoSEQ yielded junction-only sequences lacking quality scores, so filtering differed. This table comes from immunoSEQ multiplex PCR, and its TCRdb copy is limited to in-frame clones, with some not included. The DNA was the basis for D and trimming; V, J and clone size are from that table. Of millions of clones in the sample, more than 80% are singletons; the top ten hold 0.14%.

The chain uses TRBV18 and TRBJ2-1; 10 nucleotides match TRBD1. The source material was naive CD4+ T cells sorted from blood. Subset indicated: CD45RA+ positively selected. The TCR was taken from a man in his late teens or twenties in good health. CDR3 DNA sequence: TGTGCCAGCTCACACGGACAGGGGGGCAGTGAGCAGTTCTTC. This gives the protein CASSHGQGGSEQFF.